This entry is about one T cell receptor (beta chain). These data originate in a study of blood T cell repertoires in COVID-19. Study at large: Researchers got acute and convalescent COVID-19 samples from the United States, Italy and Spain. The analysed material was cDNA or gDNA that came from T cells, B-cell-depleted T cells, or PBMCs.

The protocol was immunoSEQ multiplex PCR, while the TCRdb copy is restricted to in-frame clones and leaves out a portion. The sample lists a few hundred thousand clones; roughly 82% were seen once. Germline CDR1 reads LNHDA; CDR2 reads SQIVND (reference sequence). CDR3 size: 16 residues. V was pared by 3 bases and J by 0 bases, with 13 bases between. The sample comprised peripheral blood. The chain is built from TRBV19 and TRBJ2-3; no definite D call. The receptor was isolated from a man aged 50 to 60 with active or convalescent COVID-19. The CDR3 protein is CASSISGPLSTDTQYF. Written as DNA, the CDR3 is TGTGCCAGTAGTATTTCTGGCCCGCTCAGCACAGATACGCAGTATTTT.